This TCR beta chain appears in the sequencing data of a study of T cell repertoires in cytomegalovirus infection. Study-level findings and limits: Dominant in the ex vivo response were TCR beta clonotypes restricted by HLA-C and specific for CMV.

In germline, CDR1 is SQVTM, CDR2 ANQGSEA. This CDR3 comprises 12 residues. V dropped 6 bases and J dropped 7 bases, with 15 bases sitting between them. TCRdb reanalysed the reads using MiXCR and keeps one entry per CDR3 protein. The table includes some 680,000 distinct CDR3 sequences, 35% to 45% detected once. As to this clonotype: Its antigen is not identified.

Sequenced: PBMCs. This rearrangement joins TRBV29-1 to TRBJ1-2; D is perhaps TRBD1 (5 bases). The source is a human donor in good health (CMV status not recorded). Some clones in this sample may be carry-over from other donors' samples. CDR3 loop: CSVATGSRGYTF. DNA for the CDR3: TGCAGCGTGGCAACAGGAAGCCGTGGCTACACCTTC.